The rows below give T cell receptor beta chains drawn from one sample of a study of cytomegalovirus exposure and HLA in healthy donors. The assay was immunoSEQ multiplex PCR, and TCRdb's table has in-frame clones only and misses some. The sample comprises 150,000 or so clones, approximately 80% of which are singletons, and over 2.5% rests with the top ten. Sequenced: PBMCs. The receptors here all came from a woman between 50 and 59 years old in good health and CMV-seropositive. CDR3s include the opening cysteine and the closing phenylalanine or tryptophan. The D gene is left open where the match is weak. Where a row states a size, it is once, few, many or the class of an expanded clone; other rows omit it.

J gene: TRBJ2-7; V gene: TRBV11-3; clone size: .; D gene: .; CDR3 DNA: TGTGCCAGCAGCTTAGGGCGGCCCGAGCAGTACTTC; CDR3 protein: CASSLGRPEQYF
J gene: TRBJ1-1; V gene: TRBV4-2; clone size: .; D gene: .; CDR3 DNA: TGTGCCAGCCGGAGGGACCTGAACACTGAAGCTTTCTTT; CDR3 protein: CASRRDLNTEAFF
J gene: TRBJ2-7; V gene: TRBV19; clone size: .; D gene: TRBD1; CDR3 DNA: TGTGCCAGTAGTACATTAGGGACAGGGAGCAACGAGCAGTACTTT; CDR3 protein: CASSTLGTGSNEQYF
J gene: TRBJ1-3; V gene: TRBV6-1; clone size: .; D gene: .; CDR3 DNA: TGTGCCACAAACGGAGGGTCGGGAAACACCATATATTTT; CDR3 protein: CATNGGSGNTIYF
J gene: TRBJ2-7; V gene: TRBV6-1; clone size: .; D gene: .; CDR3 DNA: TGTGCCAGCAGGGCTACAGCCACCTACGAGCAGTACTTC; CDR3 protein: CASRATATYEQYF
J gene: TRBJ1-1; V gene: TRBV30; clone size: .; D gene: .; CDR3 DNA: TGTGCCTGGAGTGTACGCAGGGACACTGAAGCTTTCTTT; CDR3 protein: CAWSVRRDTEAFF
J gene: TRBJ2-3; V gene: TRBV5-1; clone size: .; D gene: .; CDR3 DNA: TGCGCCAGCGAGCAGGGTAAAGATACGCAGTATTTT; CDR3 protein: CASEQGKDTQYF
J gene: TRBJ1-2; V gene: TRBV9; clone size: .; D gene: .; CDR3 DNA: TGTGCCAGCAGCGTAGTTTCTACAGGGATTGGCTATGGCTACACCTTC; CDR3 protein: CASSVVSTGIGYGYTF
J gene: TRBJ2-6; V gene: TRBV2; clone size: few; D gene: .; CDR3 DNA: TGTGCCAGCAGCCCAGAGGCTGGGGCCAACGGCCTGACTTTC; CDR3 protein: CASSPEAGANGLTF
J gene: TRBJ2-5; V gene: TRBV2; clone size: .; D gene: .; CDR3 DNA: TGTGCCAGCAGTCCCGACACGGGGGAGACCCAGTACTTC; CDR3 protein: CASSPDTGETQYF
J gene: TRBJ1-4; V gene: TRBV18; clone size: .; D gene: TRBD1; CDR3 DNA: TGTGCCAGCTCACCAGGGACAGGGGATGAAAAACTGTTTTTT; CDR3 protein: CASSPGTGDEKLFF
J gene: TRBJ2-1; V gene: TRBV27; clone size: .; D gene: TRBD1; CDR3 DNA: TGTGCCAGCAGTTGGGACAGGGCCTACGACAATGAGCAGTTCTTC; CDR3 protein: CASSWDRAYDNEQFF
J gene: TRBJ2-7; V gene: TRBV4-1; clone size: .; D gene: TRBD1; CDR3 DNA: TGCGCCAGCAGCCGTGGACCAGGGGGTCTCGAGCAGTACTTC; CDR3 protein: CASSRGPGGLEQYF
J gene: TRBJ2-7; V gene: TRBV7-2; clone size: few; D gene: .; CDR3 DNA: TGTGCCAGCAGCTTAGGCAGGGTCAACGAGCAGTACTTC; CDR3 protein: CASSLGRVNEQYF
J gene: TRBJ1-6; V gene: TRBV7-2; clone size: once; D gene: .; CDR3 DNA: TGTGCCAGCAGCCTTAGCTCCTATAATTCACCCCTCCACTTT; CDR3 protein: CASSLSSYNSPLHF
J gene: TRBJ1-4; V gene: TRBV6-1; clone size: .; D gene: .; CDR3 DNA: TGTGCCAGCAGTGAAGCGATGGGGAGGAGCGAAAAACTGTTTTTT; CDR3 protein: CASSEAMGRSEKLFF
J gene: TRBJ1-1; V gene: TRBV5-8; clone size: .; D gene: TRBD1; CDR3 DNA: TGTGCCAGCAGCTTTCAGGGGGCCAGGAACACTGAAGCTTTCTTT; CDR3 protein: CASSFQGARNTEAFF